These 29 T cell receptor beta chains were sequenced from one sample in a study of T cell responses to AZD1222 COVID-19 vaccine. Only in-frame clones appear in the TCRdb table, and some are missing; sequencing was by immunoSEQ multiplex PCR. The data show roughly 150,000 clones, with roughly 91% seen just once and roughly 6.2% held by the top ten. Sequenced material: peripheral blood, taken 28 days after the second AZD1222 dose. These receptors came from an adult who received the AZD1222 COVID-19 vaccine.

The V and J genes are TRBV6-6 and TRBJ2-3; tentatively, D is TRBD1 or TRBD2 (5 bases each). Germline CDR1 and CDR2: MNHNY and SVGAGI (reference sequence). The CDR3 loop spans 12 amino acids. V lost 4 bases and J lost 6, with 8 bases in between. The CDR3 DNA is TGTGCCAGCAGTTTCGGGACCGATACGCAGTATTTT. Protein product: CASSFGTDTQYF.

V and J are TRBV5-1 and TRBJ2-1; the D gene is possibly TRBD1 (5 bases). With 0 bases removed from V and 10 bases from J, the gap between germline ends came to 11 bases. Germline loops: CDR1 SGHRS, CDR2 YFSETQ. The CDR3 contains 13 residues. DNA of the CDR3: TGCGCCAGCAGCTTGGGAAGGTGGGGCGAGCAGTTCTTC. This codes for CASSLGRWGEQFF.

The chain joins TRBV27 to TRBJ1-4; 10 bases match TRBD1. This CDR3 is built from 15 residues. J was trimmed by 9 bases and V by 7 bases; bases with no gene match: 11. Germline loops: CDR1 MNHEY, CDR2 SMNVEV (reference sequence). The CDR3 loop reads CASTPSGQGNQKLFF. DNA for the CDR3: TGTGCCAGCACCCCTTCGGGACAGGGGAACCAAAAACTGTTTTTT.

The rearrangement uses TRBV7-9 and TRBJ2-1, with TRBD1 matching over 8 bases. The V and J ends lost 3 bases and 10 bases, in that order; junction bases with no gene match: 8. Germline CDR1 is SEHNR and CDR2 is FQNEAQ (reference sequence). This CDR3 is built from 14 residues. The CDR3 loop reads CASSFNRGAAEQFF. For the CDR3, the DNA is TGTGCCAGCAGCTTCAACAGGGGGGCCGCCGAGCAGTTCTTC.

The chain combines TRBV7-2 with TRBJ2-1; 9 bases fit TRBD1. The length of the CDR3 is 14 residues. With 5 bases clipped from V and 10 bases from J, the junction kept 9 bases outside the gene matches. Looked up from germline, CDR1 is SGHTA and CDR2 is FQGNSA. The CDR3: CASSPGWGQGEQFF. The DNA for the CDR3 is TGTGCCAGCAGCCCGGGGTGGGGACAGGGCGAGCAGTTCTTC. Filled out from reference TRBV7-2 and TRBJ2-1, the complete variable domain reads GAGVSQSPSNKVTEKGKDVELRCDPISGHTALYWYRQSLGQGLEFLIYFQGNSAPDKSGLPSDRFSAERTGGSVSTLTIQRTQQEDSAVYLCASSPGWGQGEQFFGPGTRLTVL.

The rearrangement uses TRBV6-2 or TRBV6-3 and TRBJ2-1; 9 nucleotides align to TRBD1. The J segment lost 8 bases and the V segment lost 4 bases, leaving 9 bases of the junction unmatched. CDR1 is MNHEY and CDR2 is SVGEGT in the germline V gene. This CDR3 is built from 15 residues. CDR3 sequence reads: CASSWDRVLFHEQFF. CDR3 DNA sequence: TGTGCCAGCAGTTGGGACAGGGTATTATTCCATGAGCAGTTCTTC.

This chain uses TRBV7-9 with TRBJ1-4; D not certain. CDR1 and CDR2 (germline): SEHNR, FQNEAQ (reference sequence). The CDR3 loop spans 13 amino acids. V was pared by 3 bases and J by 7 bases, with 9 bases between. The CDR3 coding sequence is TGTGCCAGCAGCTTTGGCCCAGGTGAAAAACTGTTTTTT. As protein: CASSFGPGEKLFF.

This clone was counted once. The chain couples TRBV19 to TRBJ1-6; D unclear. V gave up 5 bases and J gave up 7 bases, with 9 bases separating them. Germline V lookup: CDR1 LNHDA, CDR2 SQIVND (reference sequence). This CDR3 contains 13 residues. For the CDR3, the DNA is TGTGCCAGTAGTCAGCGTGAAAATTCACCCCTCCACTTT. Translation gives CASSQRENSPLHF.

The gene calls are TRBV19 and TRBJ1-5; no clear D gene. The V gene's germline CDR1 is LNHDA and CDR2 SQIVND (reference sequence). V was cut by 9 bases and J by 0 bases, with 18 bases left in between. CDR3 size: 16 residues. Written as DNA, the CDR3 is TGTGCCAGCCCGAGACCCACGGAGAATAGCAATCAGCCCCAGCATTTT. It translates to CASPRPTENSNQPQHF.

In DNA, the CDR3 is TGTGCCAGCAGCTTATTTTCTGGCACAGATACGCAGTATTTT. Protein: CASSLFSGTDTQYF. The chain has TRBV5-6 and TRBJ2-3; D not resolved. The CDR3 has 14 amino acids. V lost 2 bases, J lost 1 base, and 8 bases lay in between. The germline V gene has CDR1 SGHDT and CDR2 YYEEEE.

This chain connects TRBV19 to TRBJ2-1, with D unresolved. V was pared by 3 bases and J by 4 bases, with 7 bases between. CDR1 is LNHDA and CDR2 is SQIVND in the germline V gene (reference sequence). The CDR3 length is 13 residues. CDR3 region: CASSINRYNEQFF. The CDR3 nucleotides read TGTGCCAGTAGTATTAACAGATACAATGAGCAGTTCTTC.

The chain uses TRBV28 and TRBJ1-1, with 9 bases fitting TRBD1. The CDR3 extends over 16 amino acids. With 5 bases clipped from V and 4 bases from J, the junction kept 11 bases outside the gene matches. Per germline, CDR1 MDHEN and CDR2 SYDVKM. The CDR3 region is CASSDGQGMKSTEAFF. The CDR3 DNA is TGTGCCAGCAGTGACGGACAGGGGATGAAGAGCACTGAAGCTTTCTTT.

The CDR3 here is CASSQEAGRHEQYF. The CDR3 DNA follows: TGTGCCAGCAGCCAAGAGGCAGGGCGACACGAGCAGTACTTC. This chain uses TRBV3-1 (or the pseudogene TRBV3-2) with TRBJ2-7; D may be TRBD1 (5 bases). Trimming pared 0 bases from V and 5 bases from J, leaving 11 bases between. The CDR3 runs to 14 residues. CDR1 LGHDT and CDR2 YNNKEL come from the germline V gene (reference sequence).

V usage is TRBV19 and J usage is TRBJ2-1; the match to TRBD2 covers 12 bases. CDR1 is LNHDA, CDR2 SQIVND, per germline (reference sequence). CDR3 size: 15 residues. V dropped 6 bases and J dropped 4; count of bases not matched to a gene: 4. CDR3 in amino acids: CASRETSGGYNEQFF. The CDR3 DNA reads as TGTGCCAGTAGGGAAACTAGCGGGGGGTACAATGAGCAGTTCTTC.

This chain uses TRBV28 with TRBJ1-1; D call uncertain. Trimming stripped 2 bases from V and 5 bases from J, with 12 bases between. The CDR3 totals 14 residues. The V gene's germline CDR1 is MDHEN and CDR2 SYDVKM. Written as DNA, the CDR3 is TGTGCCAGCAGTTTAGATGTATTGGGGACTGAAGCTTTCTTT. It yields the protein CASSLDVLGTEAFF.

In its sample, this clone was seen once. The chain carries TRBV11-3 and TRBJ2-1; D tentatively reads TRBD1 or TRBD2 (5 bases each). Deletions cut 5 bases from V and 9 bases from J, with 14 bases between. The germline V gene encodes CDR1 SGHNT and CDR2 YENEEA. The CDR3 extends over 13 amino acids. The CDR3 DNA sequence: TGTGCCAGCAGCCTCCGGGGACGGGGTGAGCAGTTCTTC. Protein: CASSLRGRGEQFF.

This chain uses TRBV5-6 with TRBJ1-2; tentatively, D is TRBD1 (5 bases). This CDR3 is built from 13 residues. Between the trimmed V and J ends, which lost 5 bases and 7 bases, there was a span of 15 bases. Germline V gene lookup returns CDR1 SGHDT and CDR2 YYEEEE. The CDR3 sequence is CASSFPSGSGYTF. CDR3 bases: TGTGCCAGCAGTTTTCCTTCAGGGTCTGGCTACACCTTC.

This clone was seen more than once but under ten times. V gene TRBV6-2 or TRBV6-3 combines with J gene TRBJ1-2; D remains unclear. Between the trimmed V and J ends, which lost 8 bases and 7 bases, there was a span of 14 bases. CDR3 length equals 12 residues. Germline CDR1 reads MNHEY; CDR2 reads SVGEGT. This CDR3 reads CASRFEAVGYTF. Written as DNA, the CDR3 is TGTGCCAGCCGTTTCGAGGCAGTTGGCTACACCTTC.

The chain links TRBV28 to TRBJ1-2, with D possibly matching TRBD1 (5 bases). The germline CDR1 and CDR2 sequences are MDHEN and SYDVKM. V lost 5 bases, J lost 4 bases, and 20 bases lay in between. The CDR3 spans 16 residues. The CDR3 DNA reads TGTGCCAGCAGTCCCTTTACAGGAACGGGAAGCTATGGCTACACCTTC. It specifies CASSPFTGTGSYGYTF.

The chain carries TRBV2 and TRBJ2-2, with 7 bases matching TRBD1. V gave up 5 bases and J gave up 2 bases; unmatched junction bases: 2. The CDR3 has 14 amino acids. Germline lookup yields CDR1 SNHLY and CDR2 FYNNEI. The CDR3 DNA is TGTGCCAGCAGTAGGACAGGCAACACCGGGGAGCTGTTTTTT. This gives the protein CASSRTGNTGELFF.

This chain connects TRBV28 to TRBJ1-1; the D is unclear. V shed 6 bases and J shed 0 bases, with 11 bases lying between them. Germline loops: CDR1 MDHEN, CDR2 SYDVKM. This CDR3 spans 14 amino acids. CDR3 residues: CASRRLGMNTEAFF. DNA for the CDR3: TGTGCCAGCAGAAGACTCGGGATGAACACTGAAGCTTTCTTT.

The chain is built from TRBV6-5 and TRBJ1-3; 9 bases are shared with TRBD1. The CDR3 contains 15 residues. CDR1 is MNHEY, CDR2 SVGAGI, per germline. Trimming cost V 4 bases and J 1 base; bases outside gene matches: 2. CDR3 region: CASSSQGASGNTIYF. CDR3 coding DNA: TGTGCCAGCAGTTCACAGGGGGCTTCTGGAAACACCATATATTTT.

The gene calls are TRBV7-6 and TRBJ2-5; TRBD2 aligns across 9 bases. This CDR3 is 17 amino acids long. Germline-derived CDR1 and CDR2 are SGHVS and FNYEAQ. With 5 bases clipped from V and 3 bases from J, the junction kept 13 bases outside the gene matches. CDR3 coding DNA: TGTGCCAGCAGCCCTCACGAACCGGGACTAGCAGAAGAGACCCAGTACTTC. Residues: CASSPHEPGLAEETQYF.

J is TRBJ1-1 and V is TRBV6-5; D gene uncertain. The CDR3 length is 14 residues. CDR1 and CDR2 (germline): MNHEY, SVGAGI. Trimming removed 2 bases at V and 0 bases at J, with 7 bases between. In DNA, the CDR3 is TGTGCCAGCAGTTACGACACCATGAACACTGAAGCTTTCTTT. This gives the protein CASSYDTMNTEAFF.

The CDR3 spells CASSVASNVREKLFF. In DNA form, the CDR3 reads TGTGCCAGCAGCGTAGCTTCAAATGTGCGTGAAAAACTGTTTTTT. The chain employs TRBV9 and TRBJ1-4; D call uncertain. The V end was cut by 0 bases, the J end by 7 bases, with 13 bases between. This CDR3 spans 15 amino acids. Germline assignment: CDR1 SGDLS and CDR2 YYNGEE. The whole variable domain, filled in from reference TRBV9 and TRBJ1-4, reads DSGVTQTPKHLITATGQRVTLRCSPRSGDLSVYWYQQSLDQGLQFLIQYYNGEERAKGNILERFSAQQFPDLHSELNLSSLELGDSALYFCASSVASNVREKLFFGSGTQLSVL.

V usage is TRBV6-5 and J usage is TRBJ2-7, with TRBD1 identical over 9 bases. In germline, CDR1 is MNHEY, CDR2 SVGAGI. Unmatched junction bases numbered 10, after V lost 2 bases and J lost 5 bases. CDR3 length: 16 amino acids. Here the CDR3 DNA reads TGTGCCAGCAGTTACCCGACGGGACAGGGTTCCAACGAGCAGTACTTC. Protein: CASSYPTGQGSNEQYF.

This clone has only one observation. V gene TRBV5-1 combines with J gene TRBJ2-7, with 8 bases lining up with TRBD1. This CDR3 contains 13 residues. Germline loops: CDR1 SGHRS, CDR2 YFSETQ. The junction had 4 bases not matched to a gene; V was cut back by 4 bases and J by 4 bases. CDR3 sequence reads: CASSGRTGYEQYF. The CDR3 DNA reads as TGCGCCAGCAGCGGACGGACAGGGTACGAGCAGTACTTC.

The V call is TRBV21-1, the J call TRBJ1-4. TRBV21-1 is a listed pseudogene. The CDR3 is 23 amino acids. The CDR3 loop is CASSRNKKGGGSRVFATNEKLFF. The CDR3, as DNA: TGTGCCAGCAGCAGAAATAAGAAGGGGGGCGGAAGTCGGGTTTTTGCAACTAATGAAAAACTGTTTTTT.

The chain links TRBV11-2 to TRBJ1-4; 11 bases line up with TRBD1. Germline loops: CDR1 SGHAT, CDR2 FQNNGV. V lost 5 bases, J lost 3 bases, and 8 bases stayed unmatched. The CDR3 covers 17 residues. In nucleotides, the CDR3 is TGTGCCAGCAGCCCCCCTCGGACAGGGGGCTCTAATGAAAAACTGTTTTTT. This gives the protein CASSPPRTGGSNEKLFF.